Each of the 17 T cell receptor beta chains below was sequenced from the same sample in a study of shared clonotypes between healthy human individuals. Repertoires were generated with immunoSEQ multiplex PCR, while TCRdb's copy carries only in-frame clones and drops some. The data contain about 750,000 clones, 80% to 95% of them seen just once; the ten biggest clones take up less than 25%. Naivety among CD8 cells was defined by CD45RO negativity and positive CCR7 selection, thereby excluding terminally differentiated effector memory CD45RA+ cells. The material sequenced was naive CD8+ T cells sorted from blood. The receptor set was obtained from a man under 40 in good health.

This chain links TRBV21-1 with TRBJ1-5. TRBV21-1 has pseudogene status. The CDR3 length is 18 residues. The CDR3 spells CASSKSGGETVSNQPQHF. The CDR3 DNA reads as TGTGCCAGCAGCAAATCAGGCGGGGAGACAGTTAGCAATCAGCCCCAGCATTTT.

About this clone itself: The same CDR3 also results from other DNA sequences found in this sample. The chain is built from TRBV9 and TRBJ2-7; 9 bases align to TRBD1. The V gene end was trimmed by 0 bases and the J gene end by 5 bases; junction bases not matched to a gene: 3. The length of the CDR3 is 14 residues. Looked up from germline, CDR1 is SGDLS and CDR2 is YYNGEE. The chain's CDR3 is CASSVEGQGNEQYF. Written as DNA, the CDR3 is TGTGCCAGCAGCGTAGAGGGACAGGGTAACGAGCAGTACTTC.

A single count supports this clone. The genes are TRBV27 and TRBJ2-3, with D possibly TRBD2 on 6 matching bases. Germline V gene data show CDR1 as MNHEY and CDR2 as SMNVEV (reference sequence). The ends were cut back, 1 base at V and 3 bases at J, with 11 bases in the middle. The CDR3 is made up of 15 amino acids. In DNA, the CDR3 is TGTGCCAGCAGTTTATTGGCGGGAAGGACAGATACGCAGTATTTT. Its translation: CASSLLAGRTDTQYF.

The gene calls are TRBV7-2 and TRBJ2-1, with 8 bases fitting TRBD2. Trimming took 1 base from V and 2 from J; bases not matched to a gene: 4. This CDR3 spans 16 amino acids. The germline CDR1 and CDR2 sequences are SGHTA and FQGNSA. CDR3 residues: CASSLGAGGPYNEQFF. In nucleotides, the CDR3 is TGTGCCAGCAGCTTAGGGGCGGGAGGCCCCTACAATGAGCAGTTCTTC. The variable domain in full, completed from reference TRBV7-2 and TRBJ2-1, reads GAGVSQSPSNKVTEKGKDVELRCDPISGHTALYWYRQSLGQGLEFLIYFQGNSAPDKSGLPSDRFSAERTGGSVSTLTIQRTQQEDSAVYLCASSLGAGGPYNEQFFGPGTRLTVL.

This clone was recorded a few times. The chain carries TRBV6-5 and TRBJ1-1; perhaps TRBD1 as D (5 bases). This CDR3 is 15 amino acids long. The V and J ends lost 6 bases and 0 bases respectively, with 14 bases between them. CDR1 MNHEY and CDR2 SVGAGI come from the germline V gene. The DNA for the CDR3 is TGTGCCAGCAGCCCCAACGGGGGTATGAACACTGAAGCTTTCTTT. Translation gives CASSPNGGMNTEAFF.

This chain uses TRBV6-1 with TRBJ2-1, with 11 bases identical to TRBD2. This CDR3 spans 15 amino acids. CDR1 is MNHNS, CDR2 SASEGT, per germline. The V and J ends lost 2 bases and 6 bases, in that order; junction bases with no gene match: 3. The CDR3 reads CASSELTSGSNEQFF. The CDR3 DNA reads TGTGCCAGCAGTGAATTAACTAGCGGGAGCAATGAGCAGTTCTTC.

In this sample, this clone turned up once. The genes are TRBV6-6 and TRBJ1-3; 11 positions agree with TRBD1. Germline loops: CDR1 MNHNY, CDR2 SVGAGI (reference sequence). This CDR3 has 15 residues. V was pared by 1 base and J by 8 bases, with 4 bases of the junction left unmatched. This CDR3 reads CASSYWGQGEDTIYF. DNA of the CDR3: TGTGCCAGCAGTTACTGGGGACAGGGGGAAGACACCATATATTTT.

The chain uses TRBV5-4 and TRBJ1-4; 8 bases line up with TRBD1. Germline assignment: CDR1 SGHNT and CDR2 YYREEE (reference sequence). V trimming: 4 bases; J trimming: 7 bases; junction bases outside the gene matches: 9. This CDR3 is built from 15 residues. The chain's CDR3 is CASSASRGRGEKLFF. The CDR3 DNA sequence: TGTGCCAGCAGCGCCAGCAGGGGGCGCGGTGAAAAACTGTTTTTT.

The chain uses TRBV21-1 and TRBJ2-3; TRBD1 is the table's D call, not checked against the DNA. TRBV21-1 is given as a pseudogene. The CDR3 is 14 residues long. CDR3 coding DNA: TGTGCCAGCAGCAGGCGACCCAGGGGGGATACGCAGTATTTT. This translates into CASSRRPRGDTQYF.

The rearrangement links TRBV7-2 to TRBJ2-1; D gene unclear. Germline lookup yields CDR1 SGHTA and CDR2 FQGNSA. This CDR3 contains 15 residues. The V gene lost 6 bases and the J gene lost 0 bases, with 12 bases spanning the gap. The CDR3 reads CASRRLESSYNEQFF. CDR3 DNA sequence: TGTGCCAGCAGAAGACTTGAGAGCTCCTACAATGAGCAGTTCTTC.

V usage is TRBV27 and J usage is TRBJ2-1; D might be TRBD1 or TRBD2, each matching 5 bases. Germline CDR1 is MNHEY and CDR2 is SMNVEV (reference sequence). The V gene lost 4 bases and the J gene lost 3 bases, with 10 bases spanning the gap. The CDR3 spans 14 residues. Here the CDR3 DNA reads TGTGCCAGCAGTTCGGGACGGAGCTACAATGAGCAGTTCTTC. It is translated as CASSSGRSYNEQFF.

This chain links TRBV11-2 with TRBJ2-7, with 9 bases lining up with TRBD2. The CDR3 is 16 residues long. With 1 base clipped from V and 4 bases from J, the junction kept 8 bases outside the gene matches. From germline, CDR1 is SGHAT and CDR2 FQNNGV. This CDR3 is CASSLVEGLAPYEQYF. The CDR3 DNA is TGTGCCAGCAGCTTAGTAGAAGGACTAGCGCCATACGAGCAGTACTTC.

In DNA form, the CDR3 reads TGTGCCAGCACCCCGGGGGGGACGGACACTGAAGCTTTCTTT. Encoded protein: CASTPGGTDTEAFF. The chain uses TRBV5-5 and TRBJ1-1; a weak D match, TRBD1 (5 bases). V lost 6 bases and J 3 bases, leaving 15 bases between the germline ends. In germline, CDR1 is SGHKS, CDR2 YYEKEE (reference sequence). The CDR3 sequence is 14 residues long.

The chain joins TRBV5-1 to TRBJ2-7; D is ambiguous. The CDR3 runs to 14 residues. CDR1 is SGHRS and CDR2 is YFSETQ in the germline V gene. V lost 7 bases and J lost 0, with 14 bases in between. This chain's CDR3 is CASRLVATSYEQYF. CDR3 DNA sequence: TGCGCCAGCCGCCTGGTAGCCACCTCCTACGAGCAGTACTTC.

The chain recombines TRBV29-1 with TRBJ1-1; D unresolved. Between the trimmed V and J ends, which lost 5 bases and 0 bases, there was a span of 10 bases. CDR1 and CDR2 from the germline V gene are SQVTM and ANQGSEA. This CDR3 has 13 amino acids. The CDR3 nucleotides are TGCAGCGTTTTTATGCAGATGAACACTGAAGCTTTCTTT. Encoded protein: CSVFMQMNTEAFF.

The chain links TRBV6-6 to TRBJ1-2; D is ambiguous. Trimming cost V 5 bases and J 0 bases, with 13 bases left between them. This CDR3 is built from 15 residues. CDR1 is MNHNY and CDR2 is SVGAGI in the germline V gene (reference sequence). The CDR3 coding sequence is TGTGCCAGCAGTCTTCGGTCGACTGCTAACTATGGCTACACCTTC. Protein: CASSLRSTANYGYTF.

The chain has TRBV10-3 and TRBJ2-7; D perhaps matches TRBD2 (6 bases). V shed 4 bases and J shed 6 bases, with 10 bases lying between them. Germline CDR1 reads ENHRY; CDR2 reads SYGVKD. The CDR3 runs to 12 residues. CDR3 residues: CAISAGRGEQYF. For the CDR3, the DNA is TGTGCCATCAGTGCAGGGCGGGGCGAGCAGTACTTC.